Listed below are T cell receptor beta chains from one sample, sequenced in a study of shared clonotypes between healthy human individuals. TCRdb's table, derived via immunoSEQ multiplex PCR, lists solely in-frame clones and lacks some. The sample holds around 2,100,000 clones, approximately 94% seen once. Material: naive CD8+ T cells sorted from blood. The origin of the receptors is a young man in good health. The CDR3 runs from the conserved cysteine through the conserved F or W. The D gene is left open where the match is weak. For some rows the clone size is stated as once, few or many, or as a class when expanded; others skip it.

abundance: -
d_gene: TRBD2
v_gene: TRBV13
j_gene: TRBJ2-7
CDR3aa: CASSRRGSGAEQYF
CDR3nt: TGTGCCAGCAGCCGCCGCGGGAGTGGCGCCGAGCAGTACTTC

abundance: -
d_gene: TRBD1
v_gene: TRBV5-6
j_gene: TRBJ2-7
CDR3aa: CASSLPGGNEQYF
CDR3nt: TGTGCCAGCAGCTTGCCAGGGGGAAACGAGCAGTACTTC

abundance: -
d_gene: -
v_gene: TRBV30
j_gene: TRBJ2-3
CDR3aa: CAWSTGDTQYF
CDR3nt: TGTGCCTGGAGTACGGGAGATACGCAGTATTTT

abundance: -
d_gene: TRBD1
v_gene: TRBV7-3
j_gene: TRBJ2-1
CDR3aa: CASSLSAAGGNNEQFF
CDR3nt: TGTGCCAGCAGCTTATCGGCGGCAGGGGGAAACAATGAGCAGTTCTTC

abundance: -
d_gene: -
v_gene: TRBV25-1
j_gene: TRBJ2-7
CDR3aa: CASRGTGVLYEQYF
CDR3nt: TGTGCCAGCAGGGGTACGGGAGTGCTTTACGAGCAGTACTTC

abundance: -
d_gene: -
v_gene: TRBV5-4
j_gene: TRBJ2-2
CDR3aa: CASSLLPGSGTGELFF
CDR3nt: TGTGCCAGCAGCTTGCTTCCAGGGTCGGGCACCGGGGAGCTGTTTTTT

abundance: -
d_gene: TRBD1
v_gene: TRBV10-2
j_gene: TRBJ1-1
CDR3aa: CASRETGMNTEAFF
CDR3nt: TGCGCCAGCAGGGAGACAGGGATGAACACTGAAGCTTTCTTT

abundance: -
d_gene: TRBD2
v_gene: TRBV9
j_gene: TRBJ2-3
CDR3aa: CASSVVEGGPVTDTQYF
CDR3nt: TGTGCCAGCAGCGTAGTCGAGGGAGGGCCCGTTACAGATACGCAGTATTTT

abundance: -
d_gene: -
v_gene: TRBV7-9
j_gene: TRBJ2-7
CDR3aa: CASSSPDSTYEQYF
CDR3nt: TGTGCCAGCAGCTCCCCAGACAGCACCTACGAGCAGTACTTC

abundance: -
d_gene: -
v_gene: TRBV27
j_gene: TRBJ2-4
CDR3aa: CASSLSPGAAKNIQYF
CDR3nt: TGTGCCAGCAGTTTAAGTCCAGGGGCAGCCAAAAACATTCAGTACTTC

abundance: -
d_gene: -
v_gene: TRBV5-5
j_gene: TRBJ1-5
CDR3aa: CASSFWLSDDSNQPQHF
CDR3nt: TGTGCCAGCAGCTTTTGGCTATCTGACGATAGCAATCAGCCCCAGCATTTT

abundance: -
d_gene: -
v_gene: TRBV27
j_gene: TRBJ2-7
CDR3aa: CASSLYGQGPTYEQYF
CDR3nt: TGTGCCAGCAGTTTATACGGTCAGGGACCTACCTACGAGCAGTACTTC

abundance: -
d_gene: -
v_gene: TRBV6-1
j_gene: TRBJ2-1
CDR3aa: CASSEWGGEGLNEQFF
CDR3nt: TGTGCCAGCAGTGAATGGGGCGGGGAAGGGTTAAATGAGCAGTTCTTC

abundance: -
d_gene: -
v_gene: TRBV13
j_gene: TRBJ2-7
CDR3aa: CASSMDRQYF
CDR3nt: TGTGCCAGCAGCATGGACCGGCAGTACTTC

abundance: once
d_gene: -
v_gene: TRBV10-3
j_gene: TRBJ2-2
CDR3aa: CAISESGELFF
CDR3nt: TGTGCCATCAGTGAGTCCGGGGAGCTGTTTTTT

abundance: -
d_gene: -
v_gene: TRBV6-5
j_gene: TRBJ2-7
CDR3aa: CASSYSQGGYEQYF
CDR3nt: TGTGCCAGCAGTTACTCCCAAGGGGGATACGAGCAGTACTTC

abundance: -
d_gene: TRBD1
v_gene: TRBV4-1
j_gene: TRBJ2-7
CDR3aa: CASSQALTGQGVYEQYF
CDR3nt: TGCGCCAGCAGCCAAGCCCTAACGGGACAGGGGGTCTACGAGCAGTACTTC